The present TCR beta chain was sequenced within a study of breast tumors, draining lymph nodes, adjacent tissues. This clonotype was recorded once. No antigen is known for it. CDR3 length equals 15 residues. Trimming cost V 3 bases and J 5 bases, with 13 bases left between them. Overall study findings and caveats: That most tumor T cells come from lymph nodes remained unproven. Tumor repertoires ranked between lymph nodes and nontumor tissue in diversity, with V and J gene preferences. Data fit most tumor T cells coming from lymph node, expanding in tumor. Luminal-like breast cancer showed significantly greater tumor-nontumor repertoire similarity than basal-like breast cancer did.

Samples came from axillary lymph nodes draining the breast cancer. TCRdb ran MiXCR on the multiplex PCR reads and lists one entry per CDR3 protein. The sample gives 190,000 or so distinct CDR3 sequences, around 29% of which show up once; approximately 4.3% is in the top ten. This rearrangement joins TRBV12-3 or TRBV12-4 to TRBJ1-4; D possibly corresponds to TRBD1 (5 bases). Sequencing input: axillary lymph node tissue. The receptor was derived from a female donor with breast cancer. Some clones in this sample may be carry-over from other donors' samples. The CDR3 loop is CASSLSGGENEKLFF. CDR3 nucleotide sequence: TGTGCCAGCAGTTTGAGCGGGGGGGAGAATGAAAAACTGTTTTTT.